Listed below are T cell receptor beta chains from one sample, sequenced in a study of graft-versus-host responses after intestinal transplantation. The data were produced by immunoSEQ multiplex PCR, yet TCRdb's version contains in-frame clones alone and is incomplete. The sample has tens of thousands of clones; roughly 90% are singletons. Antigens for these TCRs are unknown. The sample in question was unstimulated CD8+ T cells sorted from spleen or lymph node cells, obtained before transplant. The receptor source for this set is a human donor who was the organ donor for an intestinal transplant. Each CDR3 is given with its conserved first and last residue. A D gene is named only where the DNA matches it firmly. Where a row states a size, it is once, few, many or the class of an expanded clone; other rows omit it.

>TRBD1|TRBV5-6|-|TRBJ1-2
TGTGCCAGCAGCTCTGGGACAGGGGGATTCTATGGCTACACCTTC
CASSSGTGGFYGYTF
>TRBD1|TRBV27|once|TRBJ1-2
TGTGCCAGCAACTCAGGGGGATCCCTCTATGGCTACACCTTC
CASNSGGSLYGYTF
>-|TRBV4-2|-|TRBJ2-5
TGTGCCAGCAGCGGGGGGGCCGAATCGGAGACCCAGTACTTC
CASSGGAESETQYF
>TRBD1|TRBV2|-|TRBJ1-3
TGTGCCAGCAGGTCAGACAGGGACGCTGGAAACACCATATATTTT
CASRSDRDAGNTIYF
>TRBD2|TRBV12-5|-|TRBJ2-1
TGTGCTAGTGGTCTTAGTAGCGGGGGAGTAGAGGAGCAGTTCTTC
CASGLSSGGVEEQFF
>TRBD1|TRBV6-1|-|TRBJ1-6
TGTGCCAGCAGTGAGGACAGGGGATGGGGTCCCCTCCACTTT
CASSEDRGWGPLHF
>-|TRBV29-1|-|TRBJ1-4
TGCAGCGCCGGCCTTCCTGGGGGGAATGAAAAACTGTTTTTT
CSAGLPGGNEKLFF
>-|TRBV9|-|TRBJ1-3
TGTGCCAGCAGCGTAGACCCAGGAACTGGAAACACCATATATTTT
CASSVDPGTGNTIYF
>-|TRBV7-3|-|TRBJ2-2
TGTGCCAGCAGTAAACAGTCTGGGGAGCTGTTTTTT
CASSKQSGELFF
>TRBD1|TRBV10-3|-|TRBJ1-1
TGTGCCACACAACAGGGGGCGAACACTGAAGCTTTCTTT
CATQQGANTEAFF
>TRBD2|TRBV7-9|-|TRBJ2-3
TGTGCCAGCAGTTCACGGCCTCCCCTAGCGGGGTCGAGGGATACGCAGTATTTT
CASSSRPPLAGSRDTQYF
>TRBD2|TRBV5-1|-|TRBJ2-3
TGCGCCAGCAGCTTCACCCCGGGACTAGCGGGGGGTACAGATACGCAGTATTTT
CASSFTPGLAGGTDTQYF
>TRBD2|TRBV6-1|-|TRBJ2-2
TGTGCCAGCAGTGAACGGGGGGGCAGGGAGCTGTTTTTT
CASSERGGRELFF
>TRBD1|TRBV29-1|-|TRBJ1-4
TGCAGCGTTGCTTCCCGGGACAGGCGGGCAACTAATGAAAAACTGTTTTTT
CSVASRDRRATNEKLFF
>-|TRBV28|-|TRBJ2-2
TGTGCCACCGGGACTCAAAATATGGGGACCGGGGAGCTGTTTTTT
CATGTQNMGTGELFF
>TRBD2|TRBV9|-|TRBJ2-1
TGTGCCAGCAGCATAAGCGGGGGCGCCAACAATGAGCAGTTCTTC
CASSISGGANNEQFF
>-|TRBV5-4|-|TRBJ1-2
TGTGCCAGCAGCTTGAAGGAGGGGTCTCCTAACTATGGCTACACCTTC
CASSLKEGSPNYGYTF
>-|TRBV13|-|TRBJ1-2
TGTGCCAGCAGCGCGGGGGGACCGTTCTATGGCTACACCTTC
CASSAGGPFYGYTF
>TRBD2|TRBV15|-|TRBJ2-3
TGTGCCACCAGCAGAAACACCGGGACTAGCGGGGGGGCCGCAGATACGCAGTATTTT
CATSRNTGTSGGAADTQYF
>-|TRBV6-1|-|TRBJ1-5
TGTGCCAGCAGTGAAGCGAACAGGGTGGTTGGTCAGCCCCAGCATTTT
CASSEANRVVGQPQHF
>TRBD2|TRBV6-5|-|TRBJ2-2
TGTGCCAGCAGGGGGGGGATCCGCAACACCGGGGAGCTGTTTTTT
CASRGGIRNTGELFF
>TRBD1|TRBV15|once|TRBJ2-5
TGTGCCACCAGCAGAGAGAAGACAGGGGGCCAGGAAGAGACCCAGTACTTC
CATSREKTGGQEETQYF
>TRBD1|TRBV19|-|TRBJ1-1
TGTGCCATTACCCGGACAGGGGAGAACACTGAAGCTTTCTTT
CAITRTGENTEAFF
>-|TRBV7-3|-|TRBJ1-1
TGTGCCAGCAGCTTAAGTAGAGGTCGTGAAGCTTTCTTT
CASSLSRGREAFF
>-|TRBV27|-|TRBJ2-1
TGTGCCAGCAGTCCCAAGCTCCCGAGCTCCTACAATGAGCAGTTCTTC
CASSPKLPSSYNEQFF
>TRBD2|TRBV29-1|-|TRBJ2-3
TGCAGCGTTGAGCCTGGGACTAGCGGGGAACACACAGATACGCAGTATTTT
CSVEPGTSGEHTDTQYF